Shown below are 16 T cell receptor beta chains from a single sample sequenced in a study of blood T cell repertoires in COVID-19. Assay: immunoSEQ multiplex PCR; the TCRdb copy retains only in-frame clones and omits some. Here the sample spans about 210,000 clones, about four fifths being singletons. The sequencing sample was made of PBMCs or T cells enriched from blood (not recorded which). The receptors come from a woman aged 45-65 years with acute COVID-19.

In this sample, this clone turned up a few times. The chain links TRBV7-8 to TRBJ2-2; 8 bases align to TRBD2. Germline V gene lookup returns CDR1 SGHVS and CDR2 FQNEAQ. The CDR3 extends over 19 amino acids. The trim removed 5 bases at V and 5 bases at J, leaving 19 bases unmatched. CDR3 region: CASSQRGQSAGAATGELFF. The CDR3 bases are TGTGCCAGCAGCCAGCGGGGGCAGTCAGCGGGGGCCGCAACCGGGGAGCTGTTTTTT.

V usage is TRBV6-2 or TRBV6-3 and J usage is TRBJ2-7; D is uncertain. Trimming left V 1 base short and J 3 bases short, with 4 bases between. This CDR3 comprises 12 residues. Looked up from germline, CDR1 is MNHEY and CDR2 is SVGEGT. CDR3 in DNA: TGTGCCAGCAGTTACTTACACTACGAGCAGTACTTC. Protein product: CASSYLHYEQYF.

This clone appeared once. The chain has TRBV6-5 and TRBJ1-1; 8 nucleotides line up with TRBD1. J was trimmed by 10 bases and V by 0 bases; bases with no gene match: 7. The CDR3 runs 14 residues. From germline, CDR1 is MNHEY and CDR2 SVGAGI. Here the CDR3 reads CASSYSRQGRSAFF. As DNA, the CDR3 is TGTGCCAGCAGTTACTCGCGACAGGGGCGCTCAGCTTTCTTT.

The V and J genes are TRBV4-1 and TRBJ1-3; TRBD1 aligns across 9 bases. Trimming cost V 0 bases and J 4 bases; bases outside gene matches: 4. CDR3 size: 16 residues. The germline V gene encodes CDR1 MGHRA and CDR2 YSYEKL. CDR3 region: CASSQDPQGAGNTIYF. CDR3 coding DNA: TGCGCCAGCAGCCAAGACCCACAGGGGGCCGGAAACACCATATATTTT.

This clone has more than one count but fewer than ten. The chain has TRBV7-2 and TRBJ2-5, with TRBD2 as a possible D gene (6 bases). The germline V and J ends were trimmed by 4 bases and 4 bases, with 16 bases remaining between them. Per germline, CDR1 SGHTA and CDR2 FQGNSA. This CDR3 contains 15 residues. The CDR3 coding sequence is TGTGCCAGCAGCTCTGTGGGGGGAGGCAGAGAGACCCAGTACTTC. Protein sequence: CASSSVGGGRETQYF.

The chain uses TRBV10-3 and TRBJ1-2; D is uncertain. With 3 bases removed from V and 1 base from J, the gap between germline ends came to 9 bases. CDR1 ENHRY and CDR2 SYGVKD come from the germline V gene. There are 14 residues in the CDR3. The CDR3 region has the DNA TGTGCCATCAGTGACCAGGCAGATAACTATGGCTACACCTTC. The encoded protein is CAISDQADNYGYTF.

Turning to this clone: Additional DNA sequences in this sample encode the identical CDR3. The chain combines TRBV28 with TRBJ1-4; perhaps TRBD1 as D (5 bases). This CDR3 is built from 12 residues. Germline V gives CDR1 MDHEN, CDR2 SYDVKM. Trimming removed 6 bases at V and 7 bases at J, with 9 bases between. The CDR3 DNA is TGTGCCAGCAGCTGGGGGGGTGAAAAACTGTTTTTT. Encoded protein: CASSWGGEKLFF.

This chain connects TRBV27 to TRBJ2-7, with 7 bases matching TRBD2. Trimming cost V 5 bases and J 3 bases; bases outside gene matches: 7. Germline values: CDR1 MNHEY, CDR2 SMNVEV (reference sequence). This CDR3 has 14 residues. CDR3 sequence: CASSSLTGGYEQYF. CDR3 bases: TGTGCCAGCAGTAGTCTGACGGGGGGCTACGAGCAGTACTTC.

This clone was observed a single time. CDR3 nucleotides: TGTGCCAGCAGTTTATGGAAGCAGGTCGCCTACGAGCAGTACTTC. Amino acids: CASSLWKQVAYEQYF. V is TRBV28 and J is TRBJ2-7; D gene uncertain. Trimming left V 0 bases short and J 2 bases short, with 11 bases between. The germline V gene encodes CDR1 MDHEN and CDR2 SYDVKM. This CDR3 comprises 15 residues. The full variable domain, rest sourced from reference TRBV28 and TRBJ2-7, is DVKVTQSSRYLVKRTGEKVFLECVQDMDHENMFWYRQDPGLGLRLIYFSYDVKMKEKGDIPEGYSVSREKKERFSLILESASTNQTSMYLCASSLWKQVAYEQYFGPGTRLTVT.

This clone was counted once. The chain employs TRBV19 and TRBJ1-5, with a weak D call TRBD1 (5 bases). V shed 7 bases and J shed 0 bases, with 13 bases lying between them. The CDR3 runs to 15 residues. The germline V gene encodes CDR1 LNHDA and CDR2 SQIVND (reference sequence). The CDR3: CASTRTGYSNQPQHF. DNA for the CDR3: TGTGCCAGTACTCGTACAGGTTATAGCAATCAGCCCCAGCATTTT. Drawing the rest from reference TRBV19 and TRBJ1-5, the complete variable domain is DGGITQSPKYLFRKEGQNVTLSCEQNLNHDAMYWYRQDPGQGLRLIYYSQIVNDFQKGDIAEGYSVSREKKESFPLTVTSAQKNPTAFYLCASTRTGYSNQPQHFGDGTRLSIL.

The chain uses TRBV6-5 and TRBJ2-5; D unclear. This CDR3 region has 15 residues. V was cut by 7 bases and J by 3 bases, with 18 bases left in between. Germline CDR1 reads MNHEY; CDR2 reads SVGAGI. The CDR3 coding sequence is TGTGCCAGCACCCCCGAGGTAGAGGTAAAAGAGACCCAGTACTTC. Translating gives CASTPEVEVKETQYF.

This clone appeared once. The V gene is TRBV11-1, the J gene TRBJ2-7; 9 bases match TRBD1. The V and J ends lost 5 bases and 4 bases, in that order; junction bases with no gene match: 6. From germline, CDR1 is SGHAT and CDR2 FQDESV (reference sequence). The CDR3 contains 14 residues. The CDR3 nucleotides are TGTGCCAGCAGCAAAGACAGGGGGATTTACGAGCAGTACTTC. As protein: CASSKDRGIYEQYF.

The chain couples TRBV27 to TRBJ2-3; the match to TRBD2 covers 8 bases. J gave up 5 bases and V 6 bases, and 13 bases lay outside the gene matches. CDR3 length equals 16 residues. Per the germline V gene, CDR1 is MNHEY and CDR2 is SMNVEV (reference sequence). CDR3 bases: TGTGCCAGCAGCCCCCCCGGGAGCGGGAGTCTAGATACGCAGTATTTT. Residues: CASSPPGSGSLDTQYF.

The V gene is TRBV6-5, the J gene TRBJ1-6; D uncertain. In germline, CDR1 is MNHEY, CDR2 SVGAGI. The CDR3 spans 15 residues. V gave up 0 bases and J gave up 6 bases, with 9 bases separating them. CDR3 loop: CASSYSGATNSPLHF. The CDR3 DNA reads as TGTGCCAGCAGTTACTCGGGAGCAACTAATTCACCCCTCCACTTT.

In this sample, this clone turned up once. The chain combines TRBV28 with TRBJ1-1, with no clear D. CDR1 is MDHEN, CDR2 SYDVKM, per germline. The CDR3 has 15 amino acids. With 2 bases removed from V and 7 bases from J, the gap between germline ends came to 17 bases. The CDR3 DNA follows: TGTGCCAGCAGTTTACCCACCAACGGACTGGGTGAAGCTTTCTTT. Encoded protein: CASSLPTNGLGEAFF.

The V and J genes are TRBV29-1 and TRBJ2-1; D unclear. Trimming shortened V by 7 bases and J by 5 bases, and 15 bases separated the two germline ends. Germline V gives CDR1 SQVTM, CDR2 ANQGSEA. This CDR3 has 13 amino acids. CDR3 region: CSANWSRDNEQFF. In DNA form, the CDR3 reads TGCAGCGCAAATTGGAGCAGAGACAATGAGCAGTTCTTC.